Shown below are 21 T cell receptor beta chains from a single sample sequenced in a study of blood T cell repertoires in COVID-19. The protocol was immunoSEQ multiplex PCR, while the TCRdb copy is restricted to in-frame clones and leaves out a portion. The sample lists tens of thousands of clones; roughly nine tenths were seen once. Sequencing was done on a sample of peripheral blood. Receptor source: a human donor in a cohort sampled during active COVID-19.

V usage is TRBV27 and J usage is TRBJ2-6; D is perhaps TRBD2 (5 bases). The germline V and J ends were trimmed by 3 bases and 4 bases, with 7 bases remaining between them. The CDR3 has 14 residues. Germline loops: CDR1 MNHEY, CDR2 SMNVEV (reference sequence). CDR3 coding DNA: TGTGCCAGCAGTTTGGACTCCGGGGCCAACGTCCTGACTTTC. Amino acid sequence: CASSLDSGANVLTF.

The rearrangement joins TRBV13 to TRBJ2-1; D possibly corresponds to TRBD2 (5 bases). CDR3 length: 13 residues. V shed 2 bases and J shed 10 bases, with 12 bases lying between them. Germline CDR1 reads PRHDT; CDR2 reads FYEKMQ (reference sequence). Here the CDR3 reads CASSLMREWEQFF. In nucleotides, the CDR3 is TGTGCCAGCAGCTTAATGAGGGAGTGGGAGCAGTTCTTC.

The V gene is TRBV6-6, the J gene TRBJ2-1, with a possible D match to TRBD1 (5 bases). The V gene's germline CDR1 is MNHNY and CDR2 SVGAGI (reference sequence). This CDR3 has 17 residues. Trimming cost V 5 bases and J 0 bases, with 17 bases left between them. CDR3 sequence (DNA): TGTGCCAGCAGTCCCTCCATAGGGGCCAGCTCCTACAATGAGCAGTTCTTC. Its protein product is CASSPSIGASSYNEQFF.

This clone showed up just a few times. One end of the junction is discordant with germline, which a read error may explain. This sequence joins TRBV4-2 and TRBJ2-3; D perhaps matches TRBD2 (5 bases). The CDR3 consists of 16 residues. Germline CDR1 and CDR2: LGHNA and YNFKEQ. CDR3 DNA: TGTGCCAGCAGCCAAGGCCTTGGGAGCCGCACGGATACGCAGTATTTT. Amino acid sequence: CASSQGLGSRTDTQYF.

This clone was observed a single time. The chain carries TRBV29-1 and TRBJ1-2, with 10 bases fitting TRBD1. Germline V gene sequence: CDR1 SQVTM, CDR2 ANQGSEA. Unmatched junction bases numbered 5, after V lost 4 bases and J lost 3 bases. The CDR3 has 14 amino acids. The CDR3 loop reads CSVAAGTGDYGYTF. As DNA, the CDR3 is TGCAGCGTTGCAGCGGGGACAGGGGACTATGGCTACACCTTC.

The chain uses TRBV7-3 and TRBJ1-6; 10 positions match TRBD1. The CDR3 totals 15 residues. Germline CDR1 reads SGHTA; CDR2 reads FQGTGA. The trim removed 5 bases at V and 8 bases at J, leaving 6 bases unmatched. The CDR3 sequence: CASSPVTGGHSPLHF. CDR3 coding DNA: TGTGCCAGCAGCCCAGTGACAGGGGGCCATTCACCCCTCCACTTT.

The genes are TRBV19 and TRBJ1-6, with 9 nucleotides matching TRBD1. The trim removed 6 bases at V and 9 bases at J, leaving 9 bases unmatched. This CDR3 comprises 15 residues. Germline V gives CDR1 LNHDA, CDR2 SQIVND (reference sequence). This chain's CDR3 is CASRQPGQGSSPLHF. The CDR3, as DNA: TGTGCCAGTAGACAGCCGGGACAGGGAAGTTCACCCCTCCACTTT.

This clone was counted a single time. The chain couples TRBV28 to TRBJ1-5; no definite D call. The germline CDR1 and CDR2 sequences are MDHEN and SYDVKM. Trimming removed 6 bases from V and 0 bases from J, with 9 bases in between. This CDR3 has 14 residues. The CDR3 region is CASRVDISNQPQHF. CDR3 nucleotides: TGTGCCAGCAGGGTTGACATTAGCAATCAGCCCCAGCATTTT.

The chain couples TRBV20-1 to TRBJ2-1; 7 bases fit TRBD2. Trimming took 3 bases from V and 7 from J; bases not matched to a gene: 6. The length of the CDR3 is 13 residues. Germline-derived CDR1 and CDR2 are DFQATT and SNEGSKA (reference sequence). The DNA of the CDR3 is TGCAGTGCTAGTGGCGGGAGAACTAATGAGCAGTTCTTC. Amino acids: CSASGGRTNEQFF.

V gene TRBV21-1 combines with J gene TRBJ2-6; the D call TRBD1 from the table was never checked on the DNA. TRBV21-1 is designated a pseudogene. CDR3 length: 19 residues. CDR3 nucleotides: TGTGCCAGCAGCAAAGCGCCCCAGGGGGCCCACTCTGGGGCCAACGTCCTGACTTTC. It is translated as CASSKAPQGAHSGANVLTF.

The chain couples TRBV5-4 to TRBJ2-1; 11 bases map to TRBD2. Germline V CDR1 and CDR2: SGHNT, YYREEE (reference sequence). J lost 2 bases, V lost 0 bases, and 7 bases had no gene match. The CDR3 runs to 18 residues. This CDR3 reads CASSLATSGSTPYNEQFF. The CDR3 region has the DNA TGTGCCAGCAGCTTGGCCACTAGCGGGAGTACCCCCTACAATGAGCAGTTCTTC.

CDR3 nucleotide sequence: TGTGCCAGCAGCTTAGTCGTCAGGCCCAGTGGGAACACTGAAGCTTTCTTT. Its protein product is CASSLVVRPSGNTEAFF. The chain has TRBV7-9 and TRBJ1-1; D ambiguous. Trimming took 1 base from V and 1 from J, leaving 16 bases between them. Germline V gives CDR1 SEHNR, CDR2 FQNEAQ (reference sequence). The CDR3 length is 17 residues.

V usage is TRBV28 and J usage is TRBJ1-1; 9 bases match TRBD1. With 4 bases clipped from V and 4 bases from J, the junction kept 4 bases outside the gene matches. The CDR3 consists of 14 residues. Germline CDR1 and CDR2: MDHEN and SYDVKM. The CDR3 region has the DNA TGTGCCAGCAGTTCTACAGGGGGCTCCACTGAAGCTTTCTTT. This codes for CASSSTGGSTEAFF.

This clone was recorded only once. J is TRBJ2-5 and V is TRBV6-5, with 7 bases aligning to TRBD1. The CDR3 is 15 residues long. Trimming removed 5 bases from V and 1 base from J; junction bases left unmatched: 7. CDR1 MNHEY and CDR2 SVGAGI come from the germline V gene. CDR3 coding DNA: TGTGCCAGCAGTACAGGGGCCCCGATCCAAGAGACCCAGTACTTC. Translation: CASSTGAPIQETQYF.

The chain links TRBV29-1 to TRBJ2-1; no definite D call. CDR3 length: 14 amino acids. Trimming left V 3 bases short and J 5 bases short, with 14 bases between. CDR1 SQVTM and CDR2 ANQGSEA come from the germline V gene. The CDR3 nucleotides are TGCAGCGTTGAGAACGAACCCCGGGACAATGAGCAGTTCTTC. Its translation is CSVENEPRDNEQFF.

This clone appeared once. The V and J genes are TRBV14 and TRBJ2-5, with D maybe TRBD1 (5 bases). The germline V gene encodes CDR1 SGHDN and CDR2 FVKESK. V lost 8 bases and J lost 4, with 17 bases in between. The CDR3 is made up of 14 amino acids. CDR3 in amino acids: CASGVSQGVETQYF. The DNA of the CDR3 is TGTGCCAGCGGCGTGTCGCAGGGCGTAGAGACCCAGTACTTC.

The chain uses TRBV9 and TRBJ2-7; 8 nucleotides agree with TRBD1. The CDR3 has 14 residues. V lost 3 bases and J lost 5; bases outside the gene matches: 7. Germline CDR1 reads SGDLS; CDR2 reads YYNGEE. CDR3 loop: CASSAQDRGHEQYF. As DNA, the CDR3 is TGTGCCAGCAGCGCCCAAGACAGGGGACACGAGCAGTACTTC.

The V and J genes are TRBV28 and TRBJ2-1, with 11 bases matching TRBD2. The ends lost 5 bases at V and 7 bases at J; junction bases unmatched: 10. The length of the CDR3 is 16 residues. Germline assignment: CDR1 MDHEN and CDR2 SYDVKM. The CDR3 loop is CASSPPTSGVGNEQFF. For the CDR3, the DNA is TGTGCCAGCAGTCCGCCGACTAGCGGGGTTGGAAATGAGCAGTTCTTC.

V and J are TRBV15 and TRBJ2-5, with 8 bases aligning to TRBD2. Germline V gene sequence: CDR1 LNHNV, CDR2 YYDKDF (reference sequence). This CDR3 is built from 18 residues. V was clipped by 0 bases and J by 5 bases; unmatched bases: 14. CDR3 DNA sequence: TGTGCCACCAGCAGAGAGCGGGGTACCGGGAGGGCCCGGGAGACCCAGTACTTC. This codes for CATSRERGTGRARETQYF.

The V and J genes are TRBV29-1 and TRBJ2-3, with TRBD2 identical over 7 bases. Trimming took 2 bases from V and 4 from J; bases not matched to a gene: 3. This CDR3 comprises 13 residues. The V gene's germline CDR1 is SQVTM and CDR2 ANQGSEA. The DNA of the CDR3 is TGCAGCGTTGAAAACGGGAGGCCAGATACGCAGTATTTT. Residues: CSVENGRPDTQYF.

The genes are TRBV30 and TRBJ2-1; TRBD2 matches at 10 bases. This CDR3 region has 16 residues. V lost 3 bases and J lost 6; bases outside the gene matches: 11. Germline CDR1 GTSNPN, CDR2 SVGIG (reference sequence). The CDR3 here is CAWRMPNSGRRNEQFF. In DNA form, the CDR3 reads TGTGCCTGGAGGATGCCAAATAGCGGGAGGCGCAATGAGCAGTTCTTC.